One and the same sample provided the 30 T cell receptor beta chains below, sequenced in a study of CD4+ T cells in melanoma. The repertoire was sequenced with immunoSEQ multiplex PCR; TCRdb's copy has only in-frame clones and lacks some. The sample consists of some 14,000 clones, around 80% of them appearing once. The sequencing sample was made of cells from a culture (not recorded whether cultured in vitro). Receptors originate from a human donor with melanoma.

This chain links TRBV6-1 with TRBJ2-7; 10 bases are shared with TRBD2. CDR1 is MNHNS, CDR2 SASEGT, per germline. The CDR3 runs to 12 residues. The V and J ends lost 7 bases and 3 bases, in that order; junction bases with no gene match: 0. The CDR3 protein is CASIAGGYEQYF. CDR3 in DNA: TGTGCCAGCATAGCGGGAGGCTACGAGCAGTACTTC.

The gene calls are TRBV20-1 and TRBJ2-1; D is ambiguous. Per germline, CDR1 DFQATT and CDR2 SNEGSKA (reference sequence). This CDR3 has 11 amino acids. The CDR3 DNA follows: TGCAGCCCAATCAGTAAAGTTGAGCAGTTCTTC. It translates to CSPISKVEQFF.

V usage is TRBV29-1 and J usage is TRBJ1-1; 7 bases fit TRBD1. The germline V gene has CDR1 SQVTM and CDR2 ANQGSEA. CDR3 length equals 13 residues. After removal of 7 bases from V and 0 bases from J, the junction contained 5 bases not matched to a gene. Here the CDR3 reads CSARDSLNTEAFF. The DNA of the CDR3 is TGCAGCGCACGGGACAGTTTGAACACTGAAGCTTTCTTT.

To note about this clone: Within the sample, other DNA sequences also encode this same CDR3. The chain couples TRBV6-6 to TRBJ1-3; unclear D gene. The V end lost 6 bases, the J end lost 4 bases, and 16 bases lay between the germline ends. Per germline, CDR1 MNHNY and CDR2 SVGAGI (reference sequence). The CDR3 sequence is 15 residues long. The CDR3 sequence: CASRVTYSPGNTIYF. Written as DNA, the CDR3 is TGTGCCAGCAGAGTTACGTACAGTCCGGGAAACACCATATATTTT.

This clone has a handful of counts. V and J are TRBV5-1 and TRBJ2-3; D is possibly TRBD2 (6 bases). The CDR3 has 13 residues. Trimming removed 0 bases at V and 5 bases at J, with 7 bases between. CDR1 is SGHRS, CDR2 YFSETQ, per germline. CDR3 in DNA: TGCGCCAGCAGCTTGGCCGGGAGAGATACGCAGTATTTT. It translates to CASSLAGRDTQYF.

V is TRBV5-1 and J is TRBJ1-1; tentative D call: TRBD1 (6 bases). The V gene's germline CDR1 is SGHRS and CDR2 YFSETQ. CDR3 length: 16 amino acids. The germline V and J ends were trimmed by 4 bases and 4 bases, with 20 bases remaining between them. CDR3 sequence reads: CASSNRGGATGTEAFF. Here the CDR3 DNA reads TGCGCCAGCAGCAACCGTGGGGGGGCGACGGGCACTGAAGCTTTCTTT.

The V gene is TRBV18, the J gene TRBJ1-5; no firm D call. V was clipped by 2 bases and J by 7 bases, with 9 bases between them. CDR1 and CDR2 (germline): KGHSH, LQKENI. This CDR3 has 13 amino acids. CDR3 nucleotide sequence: TGTGCCAGCTCACCAAACGAGGGACAGCCCCAGCATTTT. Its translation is CASSPNEGQPQHF.

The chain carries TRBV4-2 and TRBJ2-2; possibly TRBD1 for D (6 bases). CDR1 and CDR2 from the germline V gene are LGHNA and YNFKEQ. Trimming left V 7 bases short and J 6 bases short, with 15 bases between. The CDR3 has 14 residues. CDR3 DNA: TGTGCCAGCAACACGGACAGACACGCCGGGGAGCTGTTTTTT. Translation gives CASNTDRHAGELFF.

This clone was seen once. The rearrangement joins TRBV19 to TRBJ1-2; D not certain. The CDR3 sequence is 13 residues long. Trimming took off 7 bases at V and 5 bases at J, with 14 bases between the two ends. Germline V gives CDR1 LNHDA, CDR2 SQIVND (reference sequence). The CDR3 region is CASKSLAGYGYTF. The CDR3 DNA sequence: TGTGCCAGTAAGTCTCTGGCGGGTTATGGCTACACCTTC.

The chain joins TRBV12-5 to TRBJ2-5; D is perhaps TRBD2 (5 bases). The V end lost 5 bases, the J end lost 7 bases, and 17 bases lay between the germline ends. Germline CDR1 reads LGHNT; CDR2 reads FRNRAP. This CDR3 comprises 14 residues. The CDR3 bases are TGTGCTAGTGGTCCGGCCCAGAGGGCCGGGACCCAGTACTTC. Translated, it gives CASGPAQRAGTQYF.

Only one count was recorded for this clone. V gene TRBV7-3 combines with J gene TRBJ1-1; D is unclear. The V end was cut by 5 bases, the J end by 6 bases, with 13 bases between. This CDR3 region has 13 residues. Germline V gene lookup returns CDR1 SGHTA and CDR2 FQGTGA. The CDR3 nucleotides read TGTGCCAGCAGCCCGGAGGGTCTCGCTGAAGCTTTCTTT. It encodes CASSPEGLAEAFF.

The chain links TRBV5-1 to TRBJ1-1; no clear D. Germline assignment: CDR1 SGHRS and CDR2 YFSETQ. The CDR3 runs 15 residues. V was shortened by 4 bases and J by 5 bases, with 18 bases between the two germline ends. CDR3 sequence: CASSPGMERATEAFF. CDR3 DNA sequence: TGCGCCAGCAGCCCGGGAATGGAAAGAGCAACTGAAGCTTTCTTT. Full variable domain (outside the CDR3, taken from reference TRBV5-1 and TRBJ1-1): KAGVTQTPRYLIKTRGQQVTLSCSPISGHRSVSWYQQTPGQGLQFLFEYFSETQRNKGNFPGRFSGRQFSNSRSEMNVSTLELGDSALYLCASSPGMERATEAFFGQGTRLTVV.

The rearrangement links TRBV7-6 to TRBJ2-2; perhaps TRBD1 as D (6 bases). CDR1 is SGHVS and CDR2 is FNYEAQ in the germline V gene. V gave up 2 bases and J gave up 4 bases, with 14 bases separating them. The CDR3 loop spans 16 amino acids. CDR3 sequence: CASSLTPLTGTGELFF. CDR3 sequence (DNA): TGTGCCAGCAGCTTAACCCCCCTGACAGGCACCGGGGAGCTGTTTTTT.

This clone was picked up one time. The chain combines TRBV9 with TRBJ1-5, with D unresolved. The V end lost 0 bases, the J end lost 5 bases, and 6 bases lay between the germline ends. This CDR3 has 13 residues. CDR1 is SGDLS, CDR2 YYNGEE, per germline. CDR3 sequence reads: CASSVGLDQPQHF. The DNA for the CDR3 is TGTGCCAGCAGCGTAGGTCTAGATCAGCCCCAGCATTTT.

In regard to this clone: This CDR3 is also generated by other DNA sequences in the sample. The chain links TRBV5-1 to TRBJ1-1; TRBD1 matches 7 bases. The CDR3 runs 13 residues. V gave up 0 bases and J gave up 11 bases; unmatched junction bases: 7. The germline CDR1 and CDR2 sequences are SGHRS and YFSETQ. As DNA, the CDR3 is TGCGCCAGCAGCTTGGCAGGGGGATTTGGGGCTTTCTTT. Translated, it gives CASSLAGGFGAFF.

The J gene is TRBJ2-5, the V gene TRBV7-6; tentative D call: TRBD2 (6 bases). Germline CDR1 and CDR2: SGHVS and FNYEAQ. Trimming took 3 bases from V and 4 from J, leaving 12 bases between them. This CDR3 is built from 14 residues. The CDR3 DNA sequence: TGTGCCAGCAGCTTCCGCGGACTACGAGAGACCCAGTACTTC. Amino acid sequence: CASSFRGLRETQYF.

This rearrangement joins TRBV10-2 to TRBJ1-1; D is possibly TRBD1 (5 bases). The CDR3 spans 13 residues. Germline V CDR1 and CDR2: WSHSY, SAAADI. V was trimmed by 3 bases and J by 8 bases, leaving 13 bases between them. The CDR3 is CASSDFRDREAFF. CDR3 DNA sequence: TGCGCCAGCAGTGATTTCCGTGACAGAGAAGCTTTCTTT.

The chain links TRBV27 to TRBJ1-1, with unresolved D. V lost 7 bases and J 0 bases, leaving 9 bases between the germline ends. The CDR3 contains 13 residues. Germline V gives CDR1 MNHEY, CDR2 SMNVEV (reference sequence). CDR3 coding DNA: TGTGCCAGCAAGCGCACCATGAACACTGAAGCTTTCTTT. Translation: CASKRTMNTEAFF.

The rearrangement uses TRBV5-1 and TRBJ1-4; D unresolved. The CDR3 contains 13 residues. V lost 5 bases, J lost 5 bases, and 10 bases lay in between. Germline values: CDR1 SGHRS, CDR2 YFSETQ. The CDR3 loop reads CASSQEINEKLFF. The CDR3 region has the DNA TGCGCCAGCAGTCAGGAAATCAATGAAAAACTGTTTTTT.

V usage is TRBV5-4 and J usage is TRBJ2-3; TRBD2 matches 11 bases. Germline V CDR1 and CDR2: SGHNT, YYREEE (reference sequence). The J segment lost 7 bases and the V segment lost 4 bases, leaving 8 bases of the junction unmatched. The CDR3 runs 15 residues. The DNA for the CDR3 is TGTGCCAGCAGCCCAGACGGGACTAGCGGAAATACGCAGTATTTT. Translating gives CASSPDGTSGNTQYF.

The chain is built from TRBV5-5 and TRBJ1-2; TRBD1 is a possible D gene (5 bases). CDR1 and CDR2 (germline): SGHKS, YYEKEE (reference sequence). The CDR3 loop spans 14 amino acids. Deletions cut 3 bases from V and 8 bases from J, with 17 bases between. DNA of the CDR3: TGTGCCAGCAGCTATCCTGGCAGGGCTAAGGGCTACACCTTC. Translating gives CASSYPGRAKGYTF.

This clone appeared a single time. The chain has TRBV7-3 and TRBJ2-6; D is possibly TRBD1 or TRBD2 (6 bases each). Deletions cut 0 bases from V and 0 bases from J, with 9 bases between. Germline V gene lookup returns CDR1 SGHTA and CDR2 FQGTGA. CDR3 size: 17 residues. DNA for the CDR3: TGTGCCAGCAGCTTAACGGGGGGCACCTCTGGGGCCAACGTCCTGACTTTC. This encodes CASSLTGGTSGANVLTF.

The CDR3 sequence: CATRSTSRAGGSGELFF. CDR3 nucleotides: TGTGCCACCCGTTCCACTTCTCGGGCAGGGGGCTCCGGGGAGCTGTTTTTT. The chain is built from TRBV19 and TRBJ2-2; 8 nucleotides align to TRBD1. The CDR3 is made up of 17 amino acids. Trimming cost V 10 bases and J 6 bases; bases outside gene matches: 19. CDR1 is LNHDA, CDR2 SQIVND, per germline (reference sequence).

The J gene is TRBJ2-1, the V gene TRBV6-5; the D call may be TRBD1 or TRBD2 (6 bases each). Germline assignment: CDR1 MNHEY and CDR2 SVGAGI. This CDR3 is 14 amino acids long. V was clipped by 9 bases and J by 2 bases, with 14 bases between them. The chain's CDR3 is CASRKGGPYNEQFF. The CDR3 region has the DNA TGTGCCAGTAGAAAGGGGGGACCCTACAATGAGCAGTTCTTC.

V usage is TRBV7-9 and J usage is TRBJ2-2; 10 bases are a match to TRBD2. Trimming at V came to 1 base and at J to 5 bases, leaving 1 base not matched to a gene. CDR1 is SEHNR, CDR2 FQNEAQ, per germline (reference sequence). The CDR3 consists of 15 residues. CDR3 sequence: CASSLELAGTGELFF. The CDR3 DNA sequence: TGTGCCAGCAGCTTAGAACTAGCGGGGACCGGGGAGCTGTTTTTT.

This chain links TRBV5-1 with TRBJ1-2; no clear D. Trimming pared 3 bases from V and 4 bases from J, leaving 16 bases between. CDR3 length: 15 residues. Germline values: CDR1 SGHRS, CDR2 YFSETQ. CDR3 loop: CASSSQREGAYGYTF. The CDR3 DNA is TGCGCCAGCAGCTCCCAGCGGGAGGGCGCCTATGGCTACACCTTC.

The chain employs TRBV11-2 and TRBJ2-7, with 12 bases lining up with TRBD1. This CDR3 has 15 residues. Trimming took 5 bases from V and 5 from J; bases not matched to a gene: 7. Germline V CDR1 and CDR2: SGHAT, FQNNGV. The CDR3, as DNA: TGTGCCAGCAGCCGCCGGGGACAGGGGGCAAACGAGCAGTACTTC. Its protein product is CASSRRGQGANEQYF.

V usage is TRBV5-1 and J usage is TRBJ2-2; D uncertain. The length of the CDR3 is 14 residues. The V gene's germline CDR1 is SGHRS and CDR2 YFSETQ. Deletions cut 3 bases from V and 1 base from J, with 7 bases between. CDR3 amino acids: CASSSDGNTGELFF. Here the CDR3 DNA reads TGCGCCAGCAGCTCCGACGGGAACACCGGGGAGCTGTTTTTT. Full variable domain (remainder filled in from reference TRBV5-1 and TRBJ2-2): KAGVTQTPRYLIKTRGQQVTLSCSPISGHRSVSWYQQTPGQGLQFLFEYFSETQRNKGNFPGRFSGRQFSNSRSEMNVSTLELGDSALYLCASSSDGNTGELFFGEGSRLTVL.

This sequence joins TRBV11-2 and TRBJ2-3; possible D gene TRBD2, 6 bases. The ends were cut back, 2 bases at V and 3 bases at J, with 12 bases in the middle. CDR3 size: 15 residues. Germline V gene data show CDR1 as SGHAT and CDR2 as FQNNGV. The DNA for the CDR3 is TGTGCCAGCAGCTTAAGGCCAGGGAGGACAGATACGCAGTATTTT. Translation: CASSLRPGRTDTQYF. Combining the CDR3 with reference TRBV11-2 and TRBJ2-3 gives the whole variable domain EAGVAQSPRYKIIEKRQSVAFWCNPISGHATLYWYQQILGQGPKLLIQFQNNGVVDDSQLPKDRFSAERLKGVDSTLKIQPAKLEDSAVYLCASSLRPGRTDTQYFGPGTRLTVL.

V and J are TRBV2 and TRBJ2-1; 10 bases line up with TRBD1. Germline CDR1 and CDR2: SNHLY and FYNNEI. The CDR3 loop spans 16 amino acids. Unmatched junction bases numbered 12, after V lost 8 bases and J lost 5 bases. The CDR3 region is CASVPYRDRGNNEQFF. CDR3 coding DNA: TGTGCCAGCGTCCCTTACCGGGACAGGGGAAACAATGAGCAGTTCTTC.